Given below is one T cell receptor (beta chain) in context. Its antigen is undetermined. A much more abundant neighbour one base away suggests this may be a read error. This sample is drawn from a study of shared clonotypes between healthy human individuals. With 3 bases removed from V and 8 bases from J, the gap between germline ends came to 13 bases. CDR1 and CDR2 (germline): GTSNPN, SVGIG (reference sequence). The CDR3 covers 13 residues. In the original workflow: Filtering differed for immunoSEQ, which gave only junction sequences without quality scores. Clones were sequenced by immunoSEQ multiplex PCR, and TCRdb holds only the in-frame ones, with some missing. V and J calls and clone size follow that table, whereas D and trimming were derived from the DNA. The sample includes about a million clones, approximately 80% seen only once; the top ten take 0.89%. Study-level results: It was the non-shared clonotypes that had lower generation probabilities than clonotypes shared by all four donors.

The sample comprised memory CD4+ T cells from PBMCs. The subset was: CD45RA-negative fraction. This rearrangement joins TRBV30 to TRBJ1-4; TRBD1 might be the D (5 bases). The clonotype comes from a man younger than 30 in good health. Some clones in this sample may be carry-over from other donors' samples. For the CDR3, the DNA is TGTGCCTGGAGCACTAACCGGGGCGAAAAACTGTTTTTT. It is translated as CAWSTNRGEKLFF.